This note documents a single TCR beta chain sequence. This clonotype was observed a handful of times. Its antigen is still unknown. Base-call qualities are not available, and no considerably larger clone is one nucleotide away. These data are taken from a study of response to subunit inactivated influenza vaccine (dated by TCRdb to 2016 to 2019). The study in broad terms: Deep quantitative T cell receptor repertoire profiling was used in the study to track responses to a trivalent subunit inactivated influenza vaccine.

Including the terminal cysteine and phenylalanine, the CDR3 comprises 12 residues. The CDR3 DNA has 36 bases and is translated from base 1. Trimming costs V 5 bases and J 6 bases, and their ends lie 10 bases apart. Taken from the germline V gene, the CDR1 and CDR2 loops are SQVTM and ANQGSEA. Points the paper makes about the study in general: It was suggested by the authors that each seasonal influenza vaccination may recruit only a limited number of new T cells.

Libraries were constructed by RT-PCR. Sequencing instrument: Illumina HiSeq 2500. TCRdb itself trimmed the public reads at Q25 with fastp, ran MiXCR and retained productive beta chains. Identical CDR3 protein sequences are pooled into one entry, listed with their most common genes and DNA. The sample table records approximately 170,000 distinct CDR3 sequences; approximately 15% of these occur just once. The top ten clonotypes cover about a quarter of the sample. The receptor was isolated from a middle-aged man who received an inactivated influenza vaccine. Donor details come from another sample of the same person, matched by shared clones. The material sequenced was CD8+ T cells sorted from PBMCs, taken 4 to 6 days after vaccination. This chain joins TRBV29-1 to TRBJ2-2, with no confident D gene call. At the DNA level, the sequence is TGCAGCGTTTTTTTTGGCGCCGGGGAGCTGTTTTTT. Translated, it reads CSVFFGAGELFF.